These T cell receptor beta chains were read from a single sample in a study of blood T cell repertoires in COVID-19. TCRdb's table, derived via immunoSEQ multiplex PCR, lists solely in-frame clones and lacks some. The data hold over 200,000 clones, with less than 90% observed a single time. The material sequenced was peripheral blood. These receptors were taken from a woman older than 75 with active or convalescent COVID-19. CDR3s include the opening cysteine and the closing phenylalanine or tryptophan. Each record gives: V gene, D gene, J gene, clone size, CDR3 DNA, CDR3 protein. A D gene is named only where the DNA matches it firmly. Only part of the rows carry a size: once, few, many, or a class if the clone is expanded.

>TRBV19|.|TRBJ1-2|.
TGTGCCAGTACCAGACAGAGCACTAACTATGGCTACACCTTC
CASTRQSTNYGYTF
>TRBV27|TRBD1|TRBJ2-7|.
TGTGCCAGCAGTTTACGGGACAGGGGGCGCCCCACCGAGCAGTACTTC
CASSLRDRGRPTEQYF
>TRBV5-4|TRBD1|TRBJ1-1|once
TGTGCCAGCAGCTTGGGGGGACAGGCCGGGGTAAAAGTGGCTGAAGCTTTCTTT
CASSLGGQAGVKVAEAFF
>TRBV7-9|TRBD1|TRBJ2-1|.
TGTGCCAGCAGCTTTGGGGCAGGGGGTAGAAATGAGCAGTTCTTC
CASSFGAGGRNEQFF
>TRBV7-9|.|TRBJ1-2|.
TGTGCCAGCAGCTTAGCGCGTGAAGGGGTTGGCTACACCTTC
CASSLAREGVGYTF
>TRBV25-1|.|TRBJ1-5|.
TGTGCCAGCAGTGAAGCCGAGAGCAATCAGCCCCAGCATTTT
CASSEAESNQPQHF
>TRBV6-2/TRBV6-3|.|TRBJ1-4|.
TGTGCCAGCAGCCTACCACGACAAGCAACGGAAAAACTGTTTTTT
CASSLPRQATEKLFF
>TRBV7-2|.|TRBJ2-7|.
TGTGCCAGCTCCCGAGCTCGGAGCTCCTACGAGCAGTACTTC
CASSRARSSYEQYF
>TRBV9|.|TRBJ1-1|.
TGTGCCAGCAGCGTAGATTTGGCCACTGAAGCTTTCTTT
CASSVDLATEAFF
>TRBV27|TRBD2|TRBJ2-5|.
TGTGCCAGCAGAGTTAGCGGGGGGGGTTATGAACCTACGGCCCAGTACTTC
CASRVSGGGYEPTAQYF
>TRBV5-1|.|TRBJ1-3|once
TGCGCCAGCAGCATACAGGGCTCTGGAAACACCATATATTTT
CASSIQGSGNTIYF
>TRBV5-5|TRBD2|TRBJ2-1|.
TGTGCCAGCAGCTTGCCCATCAGCGGGGGGGTATCCTACAATGAGCAGTTCTTC
CASSLPISGGVSYNEQFF
>TRBV27|TRBD1|TRBJ2-2|.
TGTGCCAGCTCGGAGCAGGGGGCGGGCACCGGGGAGCTGTTTTTT
CASSEQGAGTGELFF
>TRBV5-1|.|TRBJ2-5|.
TGCGCCAGCAGCTTGCTGGGGAGAGAGACCCAGTACTTC
CASSLLGRETQYF
>TRBV2|TRBD2|TRBJ2-1|.
TGTGCCAGCCCGAGGACTAGCGGGAGTTGGGGCAATGAGCAGTTCTTC
CASPRTSGSWGNEQFF
>TRBV5-8|.|TRBJ1-2|.
TGTGCCAGCAGCTTTCAGGATAACTATGGCTACACCTTC
CASSFQDNYGYTF
>TRBV15|.|TRBJ1-5|.
TGTGCCACCAGCGACGGACAGACAAATCAGCCCCAGCATTTT
CATSDGQTNQPQHF
>TRBV2|TRBD1|TRBJ2-2|few
TGTGCCAGCAGCCGGGACAGGGGTCGATTTGACACCGGGGAGCTGTTTTTT
CASSRDRGRFDTGELFF
>TRBV6-2/TRBV6-3|TRBD2|TRBJ2-7|.
TGTGCCAGCAGTTACTCCCTCGGCCGCGGGAGCTCCTACGAGCAGTACTTC
CASSYSLGRGSSYEQYF
>TRBV4-2|.|TRBJ2-2|.
TGTGCCAGCAGGGCCCTCCTCGCGAACACCGGGGAGCTGTTTTTT
CASRALLANTGELFF
>TRBV30|TRBD1|TRBJ1-2|.
TGTGCCTGGAGTGTGGGGGACAGGGGGTTCTACACCTTC
CAWSVGDRGFYTF
>TRBV28|.|TRBJ1-1|few
TGTGCCAGCAGTTTATTCGGGGATTTTGGCACTGAAGCTTTCTTT
CASSLFGDFGTEAFF
>TRBV2|TRBD2|TRBJ2-3|.
TGTGCCAGCAGCCAGCGGGAGGGCACAGATACGCAGTATTTT
CASSQREGTDTQYF
>TRBV7-2|TRBD2|TRBJ2-7|.
TGTGCCAGCAGCTTCTACGGACTAGCGGGAGAGGACGAGCAGTACTTC
CASSFYGLAGEDEQYF
>TRBV4-2|TRBD2|TRBJ2-2|few
TGTGCCAGCAGCCTCGCGGGGGGGCCGGGCACCGGGGAGCTGTTTTTT
CASSLAGGPGTGELFF
>TRBV6-2/TRBV6-3|TRBD1|TRBJ1-2|.
TGTGCCAGCAGTTCGGACAGGGACGGCTACACCTTC
CASSSDRDGYTF
>TRBV10-3|.|TRBJ1-1|.
TGTGCCATCAAACAACAACCAACGACTGAAGCTTTCTTT
CAIKQQPTTEAFF
>TRBV3-1/TRBV3-2|TRBD2|TRBJ2-5|once
TGTGCCAGCAGCCGGGGTACTAGCGGGCAAGAGACCCAGTACTTC
CASSRGTSGQETQYF
>TRBV6-9|TRBD1|TRBJ2-7|.
TGTGCCAGCAGTTACGGACAGGGGGCCTACGAGCAGTACTTC
CASSYGQGAYEQYF
>TRBV9|TRBD2|TRBJ2-2|.
TGTGCCAGCAGCCCGACTAGCGTGGACACCGGGGAGCTGTTTTTT
CASSPTSVDTGELFF
>TRBV2|TRBD1|TRBJ2-5|.
TGTGCCAGCAGTGACAGGGGGCTTCGGGAGACCCAGTACTTC
CASSDRGLRETQYF
>TRBV2|TRBD2|TRBJ2-1|.
TGTGCCAGCAGTGAAGCGACTAGCGGGTACAATGAGCAGTTCTTC
CASSEATSGYNEQFF
>TRBV6-6|.|TRBJ1-6|.
TGTGCCAGCAGTCCCCTTAGTTCTTATAATTCACCCCTCCACTTT
CASSPLSSYNSPLHF
>TRBV3-1/TRBV3-2|.|TRBJ2-4|.
TGTGCCAGCAGCCCCCGTCCCAAAAACATTCAGTACTTC
CASSPRPKNIQYF
>TRBV2|.|TRBJ2-3|.
TGTGCCAGCAGTGAATCCCGGGGTCACGGGACGCAGTATTTT
CASSESRGHGTQYF
>TRBV21-1|.|TRBJ2-7|.
TGTGCCACCGTAAACAGGGGAAACTCCTACGAGCAGTACTTC
CATVNRGNSYEQYF
>TRBV11-2|TRBD2|TRBJ2-1|.
TGTGCCAGCAGCTTAGTCCTAGCGGGGGGCTACAATGAGCAGTTCTTC
CASSLVLAGGYNEQFF
>TRBV5-4|TRBD2|TRBJ2-2|.
TGTGCCAGCAGCTCGGGACTAGCGGGGAACACCGGGGAGCTGTTTTTT
CASSSGLAGNTGELFF
>TRBV28|.|TRBJ1-5|.
TGTGCCAGCAGTTCGCGCAATAGCAATCAGCCCCAGCATTTT
CASSSRNSNQPQHF
>TRBV6-1|.|TRBJ1-2|.
TGTGCCAGCAGTGAATTGCGTGGCTACACCTTC
CASSELRGYTF
>TRBV6-5|TRBD1|TRBJ2-7|few
TGTGCCAGCACGACAGGGGTCGAGCAGTACTTC
CASTTGVEQYF
>TRBV7-3|TRBD2|TRBJ2-3|.
TGTGCCAGCAGCCGGGGACTAGCCGCAGATACGCAGTATTTT
CASSRGLAADTQYF
>TRBV7-2|.|TRBJ2-5|.
TGTGCCAGCAGCTTTGGACCAGGGGAGACCCAGTACTTC
CASSFGPGETQYF
>TRBV6-2/TRBV6-3|.|TRBJ2-5|once
TGTGCCAGCAGCCACTCGTGGGACTCCGCGGGGACCCAGTACTTC
CASSHSWDSAGTQYF
>TRBV7-2|TRBD1|TRBJ1-1|.
TGTGCCAGCAGCCCACACAGGGGTTTGAACACTGAAGCTTTCTTT
CASSPHRGLNTEAFF
>TRBV5-4|TRBD2|TRBJ2-5|.
TGTGCCGGCCGAAGAGGGCTAGCGGGGGGTGGTCAAGAGACCCAGTACTTC
CAGRRGLAGGGQETQYF
>TRBV6-6|.|TRBJ1-1|.
TGTGCCAGCATAGTCGACAGGAGGAACACTGAAGCTTTCTTT
CASIVDRRNTEAFF
>TRBV11-2|.|TRBJ2-1|.
TGTGCCAGCAGCTTAATTGGGGGCAGGGGCTACAATGAGCAGTTCTTC
CASSLIGGRGYNEQFF
>TRBV5-4|TRBD1|TRBJ2-7|.
TGTGCCAGCAGCTTGGGACAGGGCTTCTCCTACGAGCAGTACTTC
CASSLGQGFSYEQYF
>TRBV5-1|.|TRBJ2-1|.
TGCGCCAGCAGCTCCGGAGACGTAAACTCCTACAATGAGCAGTTCTTC
CASSSGDVNSYNEQFF
>TRBV27|TRBD2|TRBJ2-1|.
TGTGCCAGCAACACCCTACTGGGGAGGGGTTACAATGAGCAGTTCTTC
CASNTLLGRGYNEQFF